These 28 T cell receptor beta chains originate from one sample sequenced in a study of CD8+CD57+ T cells in acquired aplastic anemia. Selection for sequencing was limited to patients who had shown CD8+CD57+ cell expansion by flow cytometry. Profiling that covered TCR beta VDJ and CDR3 relied on genomic DNA as its template. TCRdb reanalysed the reads using MiXCR and keeps one entry per CDR3 protein. The sample lists 450,000 to 550,000 distinct CDR3 sequences; around 30% were seen once. Sequencing was carried out using sorted CD4+, CD8+, or CD8+CD57+ T cells (not recorded which) from PBMCs. The receptors come from a human donor with aplastic anemia.

There are many counts of this clonotype. The chain has TRBV2 and TRBJ1-5; TRBD1 might be the D (6 bases). V was cut by 6 bases and J by 6 bases, with 15 bases left in between. The germline CDR1 and CDR2 sequences are SNHLY and FYNNEI. The CDR3 totals 14 residues. The CDR3 DNA reads TGTGCCAGCAGGGATACAGGGATTCGTCAGCCCCAGCATTTT. It encodes CASRDTGIRQPQHF.

At least ten counts were recorded for this clonotype. This chain uses TRBV20-1 with TRBJ1-1; no reliable D call. The CDR3 has 12 amino acids. Germline-derived CDR1 and CDR2 are DFQATT and SNEGSKA (reference sequence). The V gene lost 2 bases and the J gene lost 1 base, with 5 bases spanning the gap. The CDR3 loop is CSARTANTEAFF. CDR3 sequence (DNA): TGCAGTGCTAGAACTGCGAACACTGAAGCTTTCTTT.

This sequence joins TRBV24-1 and TRBJ1-1; maybe TRBD1 (5 bases). Germline CDR1 and CDR2: KGHDR and SFDVKD. Between the trimmed V and J ends, which lost 3 bases and 4 bases, there was a span of 8 bases. The CDR3 extends over 13 amino acids. In DNA, the CDR3 is TGTGCCACCAGTGATGGGGGAACCACTGAAGCTTTCTTT. This translates into CATSDGGTTEAFF.

There are many counts of this clonotype. The chain uses TRBV19 and TRBJ1-5; D possibly corresponds to TRBD1 (6 bases). The CDR3 has 15 amino acids. V was pared by 0 bases and J by 4 bases, with 10 bases between. Germline lookup yields CDR1 LNHDA and CDR2 SQIVND (reference sequence). The CDR3 loop reads CASSIDGDRNQPQHF. The CDR3 nucleotides read TGTGCCAGTAGTATAGACGGAGACAGGAATCAGCCCCAGCATTTT.

V gene TRBV7-8 combines with J gene TRBJ1-2; D remains unclear. V lost 7 bases to trimming and J lost 4 bases, with 10 bases between them. Germline V gene lookup returns CDR1 SGHVS and CDR2 FQNEAQ. CDR3 length: 12 amino acids. CDR3 coding DNA: TGTGCCAGCACTCCGGTGCTCTATGGCTACACCTTC. It is translated as CASTPVLYGYTF.

This clonotype was counted a few times. This rearrangement joins TRBV19 to TRBJ2-7, with 10 nucleotides matching TRBD1. V lost 2 bases and J lost 5; bases outside the gene matches: 9. The CDR3 is 16 residues long. Germline CDR1 LNHDA, CDR2 SQIVND (reference sequence). Here the CDR3 DNA reads TGTGCCAGTAGTATAATGGGGACAGGGGTTTTCCACGAGCAGTACTTC. Translating gives CASSIMGTGVFHEQYF.

This clonotype was observed a few times. The chain combines TRBV7-7 with TRBJ2-5; 11 bases are shared with TRBD2. Germline V gene lookup returns CDR1 SSHAT and CDR2 FNYEAQ (reference sequence). CDR3 length: 13 amino acids. The CDR3 DNA is TGTGCTAGCCTAGCGGGGGGCTGGGAGACCCAGTACTTC. Its protein is CASLAGGWETQYF.

This clonotype has ten or more counts. The V call is TRBV25-1, the J call TRBJ1-4; no firm D call. Trimming shortened V by 2 bases and J by 8 bases, and 15 bases separated the two germline ends. Germline lookup yields CDR1 MGHDK and CDR2 SYGVNS. This CDR3 spans 15 amino acids. The CDR3 region has the DNA TGTGCCAGCAGTGAAAGGAGACGCGGAGGAGAAAAACTGTTTTTT. It codes for CASSERRRGGEKLFF.

The V and J genes are TRBV28 and TRBJ2-5; D may be TRBD1 or TRBD2 (5 bases each). This CDR3 comprises 12 residues. Trimming cost V 8 bases and J 5 bases, with 12 bases left between them. Germline V gene lookup returns CDR1 MDHEN and CDR2 SYDVKM. The CDR3 reads CASYDSGETQYF. The CDR3, as DNA: TGTGCCAGCTACGACAGCGGTGAGACCCAGTACTTC. Full variable domain (rest looked up from reference TRBV28 and TRBJ2-5): DVKVTQSSRYLVKRTGEKVFLECVQDMDHENMFWYRQDPGLGLRLIYFSYDVKMKEKGDIPEGYSVSREKKERFSLILESASTNQTSMYLCASYDSGETQYFGPGTRLLVL.

This clonotype was picked up a small number of times. The gene calls are TRBV9 and TRBJ2-5; 14 bases agree with TRBD2. Germline lookup yields CDR1 SGDLS and CDR2 YYNGEE. The CDR3 is made up of 16 amino acids. With 4 bases clipped from V and 5 bases from J, the junction kept 7 bases outside the gene matches. The CDR3 DNA reads as TGTGCCAGCAGCCAGAAGGGACTAGCGGGAGAGGAGACCCAGTACTTC. Amino acids: CASSQKGLAGEETQYF.

In this sample, this clonotype turned up many times. The CDR3 coding sequence is TGTGCCAGCAGCCCGGGACAGGGATTTGACTATGGCTACACCTTC. It is translated as CASSPGQGFDYGYTF. The rearrangement links TRBV7-8 to TRBJ1-2; 9 positions agree with TRBD1. Trimming took 5 bases from V and 3 from J; bases not matched to a gene: 7. The CDR3 extends over 15 amino acids. Germline lookup yields CDR1 SGHVS and CDR2 FQNEAQ.

Regarding this clonotype: One end of the junction does not line up with germline, which may come from a read error. The chain couples TRBV10-3 to TRBJ2-7, with 8 bases that match TRBD1. Germline-derived CDR1 and CDR2 are ENHRY and SYGVKD. The CDR3 covers 15 residues. The CDR3 coding sequence is TGTGCCAGCAGTGGGACAGGCAGCTACTCCTACGAGCAGTACTTC. Translation: CASSGTGSYSYEQYF.

The rearrangement links TRBV6-5 to TRBJ2-1; D possibly corresponds to TRBD2 (6 bases). Germline V lookup: CDR1 MNHEY, CDR2 SVGAGI. V was pared by 0 bases and J by 8 bases, with 11 bases between. The CDR3 runs to 14 residues. In DNA, the CDR3 is TGTGCCAGCAGTTACTCGGAGGGCTTGGATGAGCAGTTCTTC. Amino acid sequence: CASSYSEGLDEQFF.

This clonotype came up many times. A much larger clone lies one base from this, so it may be a read error. V is TRBV7-2 and J is TRBJ1-1; tentatively, D is TRBD1 (6 bases). Germline-derived CDR1 and CDR2 are SGHTA and FQGNSA. The CDR3 runs 13 residues. Trimming cost V 4 bases and J 1 base, with 7 bases left between them. Here the CDR3 reads CASSSDRNTEAFF. In nucleotides, the CDR3 is TGTGCCAGCAGCTCGGACAGGAACACTGAAGCTTTCTTT.

The V and J genes are TRBV12-5 and TRBJ2-1; D unclear. Trimming stripped 10 bases from V and 6 bases from J, with 13 bases between. This CDR3 spans 12 amino acids. Germline-derived CDR1 and CDR2 are LGHNT and FRNRAP. CDR3 protein: CATGVTCNEQFF. CDR3 nucleotides: TGTGCTACTGGAGTAACCTGCAATGAGCAGTTCTTC.

The rearrangement joins TRBV10-3 to TRBJ1-2, with 9 bases lining up with TRBD1. V lost 2 bases to trimming and J lost 7 bases; unmatched junction nucleotides: 5. Germline values: CDR1 ENHRY, CDR2 SYGVKD. This CDR3 has 14 residues. This chain's CDR3 is CAISETGGFGGYTF. The CDR3 bases are TGTGCCATCAGTGAGACAGGGGGCTTCGGTGGCTACACCTTC.

This clonotype appeared many times. J is TRBJ2-7 and V is TRBV5-6; D possibly corresponds to TRBD1 (5 bases). With 4 bases removed from V and 2 bases from J, the gap between germline ends came to 10 bases. Looked up from germline, CDR1 is SGHDT and CDR2 is YYEEEE. The CDR3 runs 13 residues. The CDR3 loop is CASSDDRTYEQYF. In nucleotides, the CDR3 is TGTGCCAGCAGCGATGACAGAACCTACGAGCAGTACTTC.

This clonotype was recorded at least ten times. The V and J genes are TRBV25-1 and TRBJ2-2; D is unclear. The CDR3 length is 14 residues. Trimming pared 5 bases from V and 7 bases from J, leaving 14 bases between. From germline, CDR1 is MGHDK and CDR2 SYGVNS. As DNA, the CDR3 is TGTGCCAGCAGTTCAGCGCCTTCTGGCGGGGAGCTGTTTTTT. Its protein product is CASSSAPSGGELFF.

The chain carries TRBV5-4 and TRBJ2-7; 7 bases line up with TRBD2. This CDR3 spans 15 amino acids. Germline assignment: CDR1 SGHNT and CDR2 YYREEE (reference sequence). J gave up 10 bases and V 2 bases, and 15 bases lay outside the gene matches. The CDR3 protein is CASSFRQGTTYGQYF. CDR3 nucleotides: TGTGCCAGCAGCTTTAGGCAAGGGACTACCTACGGCCAGTACTTC.

The chain uses TRBV20-1 and TRBJ1-3, with TRBD1 identical over 11 bases. V gave up 5 bases and J gave up 1 base; unmatched junction bases: 10. The CDR3 is 17 residues long. The germline V gene has CDR1 DFQATT and CDR2 SNEGSKA (reference sequence). CDR3: CSAGLIGQGASGNTIYF. The CDR3 region has the DNA TGCAGTGCTGGGTTAATTGGACAGGGGGCTTCTGGAAACACCATATATTTT.

Here the CDR3 DNA reads TGTGCCAACGGGGCAGGGGCAGTCAATGAGCAGTTCTTC. It translates to CANGAGAVNEQFF. This rearrangement joins TRBV25-1 to TRBJ2-1; maybe TRBD1 (6 bases). With 10 bases removed from V and 6 bases from J, the gap between germline ends came to 16 bases. Germline V lookup: CDR1 MGHDK, CDR2 SYGVNS. CDR3 length: 13 amino acids.

This clonotype occurred a few times. V is TRBV7-3 and J is TRBJ1-1; D gene unclear. CDR3 length equals 15 residues. V lost 1 base to trimming and J lost 0 bases, with 9 bases between them. Germline V gene sequence: CDR1 SGHTA, CDR2 FQGTGA. CDR3: CASSLIRQMNTEAFF. The CDR3 bases are TGTGCCAGCAGCTTAATCCGCCAGATGAACACTGAAGCTTTCTTT.

This clonotype was recorded many times. The chain couples TRBV5-6 to TRBJ1-6; D ambiguous. The CDR3 runs to 15 residues. Germline V lookup: CDR1 SGHDT, CDR2 YYEEEE. Trimming removed 2 bases at V and 8 bases at J, with 14 bases between. CDR3 sequence: CASSLKAPRDSPLHF. The CDR3 bases are TGTGCCAGCAGCTTAAAGGCGCCCCGTGATTCACCCCTCCACTTT.

Comments on this clonotype: Since the CDR3 does not end with the conserved phenylalanine or tryptophan, this likely comes from a read error. This chain's CDR3 is CSVDPGQGSSGANVLTH. CDR3 bases: TGCAGCGTTGACCCGGGACAGGGAAGCTCTGGGGCCAACGTCCTGACTCAC. The chain has TRBV29-1 and TRBJ2-6; 9 positions agree with TRBD1. V was pared by 3 bases and J by 0 bases, with 6 bases of the junction left unmatched. CDR1 and CDR2 (germline): SQVTM, ANQGSEA. There are 17 residues in the CDR3.

The gene calls are TRBV20-1 and TRBJ2-1, with D unresolved. This CDR3 is 14 amino acids long. Between the trimmed V and J ends, which lost 1 base and 5 bases, there was a span of 12 bases. Per germline, CDR1 DFQATT and CDR2 SNEGSKA (reference sequence). CDR3 sequence reads: CSARADQAHNEQFF. CDR3 DNA: TGCAGTGCTAGAGCCGACCAAGCACACAATGAGCAGTTCTTC.

The chain uses TRBV25-1 and TRBJ2-1, with D unclear. Germline loops: CDR1 MGHDK, CDR2 SYGVNS. Trimming left V 4 bases short and J 0 bases short, with 10 bases between. This CDR3 spans 15 amino acids. The CDR3, as DNA: TGTGCCAGCAGTGGAAGCTGGAGCTCCTACAATGAGCAGTTCTTC. Amino acid sequence: CASSGSWSSYNEQFF.

This clonotype was counted many times. V gene TRBV2 combines with J gene TRBJ1-2; D gene unclear. Germline CDR1 SNHLY, CDR2 FYNNEI. The CDR3 is 13 residues long. The ends were cut back, 3 bases at V and 8 bases at J, with 13 bases in the middle. CDR3 in DNA: TGTGCCAGCAGTGATGTGAACAATTACGGCTACACCTTC. The encoded protein is CASSDVNNYGYTF.

This clonotype was counted at least ten times. V and J are TRBV7-3 and TRBJ2-7; D is ambiguous. The CDR3 totals 13 residues. Trimming took 5 bases from V and 3 from J, leaving 11 bases between them. Germline V lookup: CDR1 SGHTA, CDR2 FQGTGA. CDR3 sequence: CASSPTTGYEQYF. CDR3 bases: TGTGCCAGCAGCCCAACCACCGGCTACGAGCAGTACTTC.